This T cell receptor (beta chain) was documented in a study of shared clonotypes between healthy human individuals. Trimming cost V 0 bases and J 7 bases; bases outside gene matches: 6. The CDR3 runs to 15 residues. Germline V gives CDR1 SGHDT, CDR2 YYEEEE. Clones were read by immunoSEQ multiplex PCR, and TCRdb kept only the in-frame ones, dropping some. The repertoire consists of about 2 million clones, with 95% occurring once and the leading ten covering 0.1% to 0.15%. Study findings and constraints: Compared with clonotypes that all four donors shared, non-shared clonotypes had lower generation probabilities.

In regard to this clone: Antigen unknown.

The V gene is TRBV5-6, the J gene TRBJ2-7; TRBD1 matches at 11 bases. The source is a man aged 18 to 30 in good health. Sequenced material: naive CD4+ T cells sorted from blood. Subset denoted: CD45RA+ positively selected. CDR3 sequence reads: CASSLAGQGAWEQYF. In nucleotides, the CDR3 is TGTGCCAGCAGCTTGGCCGGACAGGGGGCATGGGAGCAGTACTTC.